A selection of T cell receptor beta chains follows, all from one sample in a study of T cell responses to AZD1222 COVID-19 vaccine. Data came from immunoSEQ multiplex PCR; TCRdb stores just in-frame clones and leaves some out. The sample yields about 100,000 clones, about nine tenths seen once. The starting material was peripheral blood, obtained on day 0 of AZD1222 vaccination. Receptor source: an adult in good health. CDR3s leave out the opening cysteine and the closing phenylalanine or tryptophan.

TRBJ1-1 TRBV28 ASSSRQTTEAF
TRBJ1-1 TRBV28 ASSSHSNTEAF
TRBJ2-2 TRBV19 ASKLLAGSTGELF
TRBJ2-1 TRBV7-9 ASSPPGAGVRQEQF
TRBJ2-6 TRBV27 ASSHFSGVNNVLT
TRBJ1-2 TRBV7-9 ASSPPLDRGDGYT
TRBJ1-2 TRBV7-9 ASSVRTGDLKDYGYT
TRBJ2-5 TRBV5-1 ASRKVGRETQY
TRBJ1-1 TRBV3-1/TRBV3-2 ASSQDKLFRNTEAF
TRBJ2-3 TRBV11-2 ASSFAGGPTDTQY
TRBJ1-2 TRBV7-6 ASSLGLGQANYGYT